The T cell receptor beta chain described here comes from a study of OX40 agonist ivuxolimab in advanced cancers. Produced via immunoSEQ multiplex PCR; TCRdb's table is partial and in-frame only. Of some 35,000 clones listed, about 80% were seen once; the top ten hold 12%. This CDR3 is built from 16 residues. The sequenced sample was CD4+ or CD8+ T cells sorted from blood, obtained in a trial of the OX40 agonist ivuxolimab. J is TRBJ2-7 and V is TRBV21-1; the D call of TRBD2 is as the table states it, not checked on the DNA. TRBV21-1 represents a pseudogene. The sequence derives from an adult with an advanced solid tumor such as melanoma, head and neck, liver or kidney cancer. The CDR3 loop is CASSKVSLATPYEQYF. The CDR3 nucleotides are TGTGCCAGCAGCAAAGTAAGCCTAGCGACTCCCTACGAGCAGTACTTC.